This passage covers 14 T cell receptor beta chains from one sample sequenced in a study of T cells in Graves' hyperthyroidism and ophthalmopathy. TCR beta CDR3 regions were amplified from RNA transcripts. A set of HTBI primers served as the primers for a first-round RT-PCR of the TCR CDR3. TCRdb reprocessed the multiplex PCR reads with MiXCR, giving one entry per CDR3 protein. Altogether over 500,000 distinct CDR3 sequences are present, 17% being singletons, with the ten largest covering roughly a sixth. Sequenced: blood. The receptor set was obtained from a woman younger than 35 with Graves' ophthalmopathy.

This clonotype was detected ten times or more. The chain employs TRBV27 and TRBJ2-1, with D perhaps TRBD1 (5 bases). The CDR3 has 14 amino acids. The V gene lost 2 bases and the J gene lost 5 bases, with 10 bases spanning the gap. CDR1 is MNHEY, CDR2 SMNVEV, per germline (reference sequence). CDR3: CASSLEGVHNEQFF. The CDR3 DNA reads TGTGCCAGCAGTTTAGAAGGGGTCCACAATGAGCAGTTCTTC.

This chain links TRBV19 with TRBJ1-2, with TRBD1 matching 8 bases. Germline CDR1 LNHDA, CDR2 SQIVND (reference sequence). V shed 3 bases, J shed 5 bases, and the junction held 23 bases outside the gene matches. The CDR3 spans 20 residues. CDR3 residues: CASSMGPGDRFNRILYGYTF. In DNA, the CDR3 is TGTGCCAGTAGTATGGGTCCTGGGGACAGGTTCAACCGAATCCTATATGGCTACACCTTC.

This clonotype showed up many times. J is TRBJ2-5 and V is TRBV28; D gene unclear. CDR3 length: 15 amino acids. V was shortened by 3 bases and J by 5 bases, with 16 bases between the two germline ends. Germline loops: CDR1 MDHEN, CDR2 SYDVKM. CDR3 region: CASSFDFGKGETQYF. In DNA, the CDR3 is TGTGCCAGCAGTTTTGATTTTGGAAAAGGGGAGACCCAGTACTTC.

The J gene is TRBJ2-3, the V gene TRBV19; 8 nucleotides align to TRBD1. There are 13 residues in the CDR3. After removal of 3 bases from V and 9 bases from J, the junction contained 5 bases not matched to a gene. CDR1 is LNHDA, CDR2 SQIVND, per germline (reference sequence). In nucleotides, the CDR3 is TGTGCCAGTAGTATTGGCGACAGGGGAACGCAGTATTTT. It yields the protein CASSIGDRGTQYF. The complete variable domain, with remaining parts taken from reference TRBV19 and TRBJ2-3, reads DGGITQSPKYLFRKEGQNVTLSCEQNLNHDAMYWYRQDPGQGLRLIYYSQIVNDFQKGDIAEGYSVSREKKESFPLTVTSAQKNPTAFYLCASSIGDRGTQYFGPGTRLTVL.

This clonotype was picked up a small number of times. The chain joins TRBV6-5 to TRBJ1-2, with TRBD1 matching 7 bases. V shed 2 bases and J 8 bases; nucleotides not matched to a gene: 5. CDR1 is MNHEY and CDR2 is SVGAGI in the germline V gene. The CDR3 sequence is 13 residues long. CDR3 sequence: CASSYHTGVGYTF. The CDR3 DNA follows: TGTGCCAGCAGTTACCATACAGGGGTCGGCTACACCTTC.

This chain uses TRBV28 with TRBJ2-7; weak D call: TRBD2 (5 bases). V was pared by 3 bases and J by 3 bases, with 15 bases between. CDR3 length: 15 residues. CDR1 MDHEN and CDR2 SYDVKM come from the germline V gene. The CDR3 is CASSLRETPNYEQYF. In nucleotides, the CDR3 is TGTGCCAGCAGTTTGAGGGAGACACCGAACTACGAGCAGTACTTC.

This clonotype was detected ten times or more. The rearrangement links TRBV28 to TRBJ1-2; no firm D call. The V gene lost 2 bases and the J gene lost 1 base, with 17 bases spanning the gap. The germline gives CDR1 MDHEN, CDR2 SYDVKM. The CDR3 loop spans 17 amino acids. CDR3 DNA: TGTGCCAGCAGTTTAAACCCCCGGTATAGGGTTAACTATGGCTACACCTTC. It specifies CASSLNPRYRVNYGYTF.

There are many counts of this clonotype. This rearrangement joins TRBV2 to TRBJ2-5; D uncertain. The germline V gene has CDR1 SNHLY and CDR2 FYNNEI. The V end lost 7 bases, the J end lost 2 bases, and 5 bases lay between the germline ends. CDR3 length equals 11 residues. The CDR3 protein is CASTDQETQYF. As DNA, the CDR3 is TGTGCCAGCACTGATCAAGAGACCCAGTACTTC.

This clonotype was seen ten or more times. The rearrangement links TRBV7-9 to TRBJ2-1, with TRBD1 matching over 9 bases. The V gene's germline CDR1 is SEHNR and CDR2 FQNEAQ (reference sequence). With V trimmed by 4 bases and J by 4 bases, 8 bases remained unmatched. The CDR3 totals 16 residues. The CDR3 coding sequence is TGTGCCAGCAGCTCCCCAGGACAGGGGTCATACAATGAGCAGTTCTTC. Encoded protein: CASSSPGQGSYNEQFF.

This clonotype was recorded at least ten times. The chain has TRBV6-1 and TRBJ2-1; TRBD1 aligns across 9 bases. This CDR3 is 13 amino acids long. Germline V lookup: CDR1 MNHNS, CDR2 SASEGT. V shed 5 bases, J shed 15 bases, and the junction held 11 bases outside the gene matches. The CDR3 loop reads CASSYRGQGHRFF. The CDR3 nucleotides read TGTGCCAGCAGTTACCGTGGACAGGGGCACAGGTTCTTC.

The V and J genes are TRBV6-2 or TRBV6-3 and TRBJ2-6; unclear D gene. Looked up from germline, CDR1 is MNHEY and CDR2 is SVGEGT. The V and J ends lost 2 bases and 1 base respectively, with 6 bases between them. This CDR3 spans 15 amino acids. DNA of the CDR3: TGTGCCAGCAGTTACGTCGGATCTGGGGCCAACGTCCTGACTTTC. Translating gives CASSYVGSGANVLTF.

This clonotype was picked up many times. The chain uses TRBV3-1 and TRBJ1-3, with D unresolved. Trimming took off 3 bases at V and 1 base at J, with 10 bases between the two ends. This CDR3 region has 15 residues. Germline loops: CDR1 LGHDT, CDR2 YNNKEL (reference sequence). The chain's CDR3 is CASSQDGRSGNTIYF. In DNA form, the CDR3 reads TGTGCCAGCAGCCAGGATGGCAGGTCTGGAAACACCATATATTTT.

In this sample, this clonotype turned up a few times. At one end the junction does not follow the germline gene, possibly because of a read error. The chain recombines TRBV12-3 or TRBV12-4 with TRBJ2-3; D tentatively fits TRBD1 or TRBD2 (5 bases each). The CDR3 length is 14 residues. The CDR3: CAGRDGDRRDTQYF. The DNA for the CDR3 is TGTGCCGGCAGGGACGGGGACCGGAGAGATACGCAGTATTTT.

The chain employs TRBV6-1 and TRBJ1-1; 7 bases fit TRBD1. The germline V gene has CDR1 MNHNS and CDR2 SASEGT. This CDR3 region has 15 residues. Trimming removed 5 bases from V and 1 base from J; junction bases left unmatched: 7. As DNA, the CDR3 is TGTGCCAGCAGTAGAGGGGACAGTCAGAACACTGAAGCTTTCTTT. It codes for CASSRGDSQNTEAFF.